The rows below give T cell receptor beta chains drawn from one sample of a study of T cells after yellow fever vaccination. TCRdb re-derived calls from the 5' RACE reads in MiXCR, one entry per CDR3 protein. The table includes around 400,000 distinct CDR3 sequences, roughly 12% detected once. Sequenced material: PBMCs, taken on the day of the first yellow fever vaccination. The receptors shown here come from a young man who received the YFV17D yellow fever vaccine. CDR3s include the opening cysteine and the closing phenylalanine or tryptophan. The order of the fields is clone size, D gene, J gene, V gene, CDR3 protein, CDR3 DNA. D genes are given only for firm matches. Clone size is stated in some rows and not others, as once, few, many or a class when expanded.

few	.	TRBJ2-1	TRBV12-3/TRBV12-4	CASSVFRDNEQFF	TGTGCCAGCAGTGTATTTAGAGATAATGAGCAGTTCTTC
.	.	TRBJ2-2	TRBV5-1	CASSFLGRYTGELFF	TGCGCCAGCAGCTTTTTAGGCAGATACACCGGGGAGCTGTTTTTT
many	TRBD2	TRBJ2-1	TRBV5-1	CASSANPSGGAAEQFF	TGCGCCAGCAGCGCAAACCCTAGCGGGGGGGCCGCTGAGCAGTTCTTC
few	.	TRBJ1-6	TRBV7-6	CASSPDRNSPLHF	TGTGCCAGCAGCCCGGACAGAAATTCACCCCTCCACTTT
few	.	TRBJ1-1	TRBV29-1	CSVEGWGAGTEAFF	TGCAGCGTTGAAGGTTGGGGGGCCGGCACTGAAGCTTTCTTT
.	.	TRBJ1-4	TRBV12-3/TRBV12-4	CASCTGLPNEKLFF	TGTGCCAGCTGCACAGGGCTGCCTAATGAAAAACTGTTTTTT
.	.	TRBJ2-7	TRBV19	CASSTPGQPYEQYF	TGTGCCAGTAGTACGCCGGGACAACCCTACGAGCAGTACTTC
few	.	TRBJ1-1	TRBV5-1	CASSWIGGVETEAFF	TGCGCCAGCAGCTGGATTGGGGGGGTGGAAACTGAAGCTTTCTTT
.	TRBD2	TRBJ2-3	TRBV2	CASGLETDTQYF	TGTGCCAGCGGACTAGAGACAGATACGCAGTATTTT
.	.	TRBJ1-1	TRBV5-1	CASRTVPMNTEAFF	TGCGCCAGCCGGACAGTGCCCATGAACACTGAAGCTTTCTTT
few	TRBD1	TRBJ2-1	TRBV6-5	CASSYSSGDRGHSSRRQFF	TGTGCCAGCAGTTACTCGAGTGGGGACAGGGGGCATTCTTCGAGGCGCCAGTTCTTC
.	.	TRBJ2-3	TRBV4-2	CASSQAPRSHTDTQYF	TGTGCCAGCAGCCAAGCCCCTAGATCTCACACAGATACGCAGTATTTT
.	.	TRBJ1-4	TRBV7-9	CASSRDALGLSEKLFF	TGTGCCAGCAGCCGGGACGCGTTGGGGCTGAGTGAAAAACTGTTTTTT